The entry below gives a single TCR beta chain sequence along with its context. No antigen is known for it. The PCR made use of 60 Vbeta and 13 Jbeta primers. The repertoire was sequenced with immunoSEQ multiplex PCR; TCRdb's copy has only in-frame clones and lacks some. The sample has 140,000 or so clones, 70% to 75% seen once. This record comes from a study of cytomegalovirus exposure and HLA in healthy donors. Notes on the study in general: Later on, an analysis found that several of the most significant clusters appeared to be linked to common viral pathogens, which included parvovirus B19. As was reported, the HLA-A and HLA-B alleles of most subjects were accurately predicted from TCR beta sequences. When analyzed later, a missense DCLRE1C variant was found to be linked to TCR beta V- and J-gene trimming.

V dropped 3 bases and J dropped 5 bases, with 13 bases sitting between them. The CDR3 is 15 residues long. Per the germline V gene, CDR1 is MNHNS and CDR2 is SASEGT. The sequencing input was PBMCs. The receptor was derived from a woman in her twenties or thirties in good health and CMV-seronegative. The gene calls are TRBV6-1 and TRBJ1-4; the D gene is possibly TRBD1 (5 bases). DNA of the CDR3: TGTGCCAGCAGTGACATGGGGGGAGGGAATGAAAAACTGTTTTTT. It encodes CASSDMGGGNEKLFF.